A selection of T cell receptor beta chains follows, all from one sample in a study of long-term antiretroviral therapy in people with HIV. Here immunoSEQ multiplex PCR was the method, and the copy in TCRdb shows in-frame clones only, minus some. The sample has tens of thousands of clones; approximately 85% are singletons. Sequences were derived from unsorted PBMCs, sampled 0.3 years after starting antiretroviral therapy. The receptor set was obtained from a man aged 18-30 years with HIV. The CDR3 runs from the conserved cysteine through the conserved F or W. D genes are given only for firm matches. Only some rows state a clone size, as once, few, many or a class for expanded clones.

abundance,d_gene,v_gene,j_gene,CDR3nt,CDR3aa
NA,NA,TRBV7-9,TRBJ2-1,TGTGCCAGCAGCGACCAGTTCTTC,CASSDQFF
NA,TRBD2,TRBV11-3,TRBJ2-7,TGTGCCAGCAGCTTAGGGCAGGCGGGGGTGACCTACGAGCAGTACTTC,CASSLGQAGVTYEQYF
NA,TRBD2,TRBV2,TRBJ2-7,TGTGCCAGCAGTGGGTTAGCGGGGGCAAGCTCCTACGAGCAGTACTTC,CASSGLAGASSYEQYF
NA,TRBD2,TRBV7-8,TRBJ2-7,TGTGCCAGCAGCTTCGGGACTAGCGGGGAACAAAAGTACTTC,CASSFGTSGEQKYF
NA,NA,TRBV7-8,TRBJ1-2,TGTGCCAGCAGCCCAGGGACATATCATGGCTACACCTTC,CASSPGTYHGYTF
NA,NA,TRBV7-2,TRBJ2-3,TGTGCCAGCAGCTACGGGGGCGGGACAGATACGCAGTATTTT,CASSYGGGTDTQYF
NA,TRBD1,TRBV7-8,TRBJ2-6,TGTGCCAGCAGCCCGGACAGGGTGGGGTTCTCTGGGGCCAACGTCCTGACTTTC,CASSPDRVGFSGANVLTF
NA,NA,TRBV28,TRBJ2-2,TGTGCCAGCAGTTTTCCCAGGGCGGACACCGGGGAGCTGTTTTTT,CASSFPRADTGELFF
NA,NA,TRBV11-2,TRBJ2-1,TGTGCCAGCAGCTTAACCCCCCCTGCGATTGACTCCTACAATGAGCAGTTCTTC,CASSLTPPAIDSYNEQFF
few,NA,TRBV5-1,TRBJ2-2,TGCGCCAGCAGCTTTTCGTCCGGGGAGCTGTTTTTT,CASSFSSGELFF
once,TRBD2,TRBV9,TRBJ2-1,TGTGCCAGCAGCGCCGGGACTAGCGGGGGCAATGAGCAGTTCTTC,CASSAGTSGGNEQFF
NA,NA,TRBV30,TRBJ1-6,TGTGCCTGGAGTTGGGCCGTGCGGTTCGAAGGATCACCCCTCCACTTT,CAWSWAVRFEGSPLHF
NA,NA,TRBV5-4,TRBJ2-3,TGTGCCAGCAGCTTGATCGGTGACTGGGATACGCAGTATTTT,CASSLIGDWDTQYF
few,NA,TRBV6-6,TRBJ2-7,TGTGCCAGCAGTCCCGGGCGGTCTGGGGAGCAGTACTTC,CASSPGRSGEQYF
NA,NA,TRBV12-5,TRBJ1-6,TGTGCTAGTGGTTTGGGGGGGAATTCACCCCTCCACTTT,CASGLGGNSPLHF
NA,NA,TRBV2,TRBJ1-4,TGTGCCAGCAGCCTCAACTGGGGCTCTGGTGAAAAACTGTTTTTT,CASSLNWGSGEKLFF
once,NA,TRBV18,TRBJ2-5,TGTGCCAGCTCACCACCGCTAGAGACCCAGTACTTC,CASSPPLETQYF
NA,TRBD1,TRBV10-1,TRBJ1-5,TGCGCCAGCAGTCCCGGACAGGGGGGAGGTCAGCCCCAGCATTTT,CASSPGQGGGQPQHF
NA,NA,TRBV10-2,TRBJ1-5,TGCGCCAGCAGGGAGGAGGGTCAGCCCCAGCATTTT,CASREEGQPQHF
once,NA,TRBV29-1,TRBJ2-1,TGCAGCGTTGTGCCAGTCTCCTACAATGAGCAGTTCTTC,CSVVPVSYNEQFF
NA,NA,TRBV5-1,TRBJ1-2,TGCGCCAGCCGCTTGGACAGCTCAAGAGGCTACACCTTC,CASRLDSSRGYTF
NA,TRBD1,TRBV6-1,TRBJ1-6,TGTGCCAGCAGTGAACGGGCAGGGGGTTTTAATTCACCCCTCCACTTT,CASSERAGGFNSPLHF
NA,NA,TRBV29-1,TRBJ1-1,TGCAGCGTAAAAGGGGTGAGCACTGAAGCTTTCTTT,CSVKGVSTEAFF
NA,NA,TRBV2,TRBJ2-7,TGTGCCAGCACCCCCGTTCATCTACGCGAGCAGTACTTC,CASTPVHLREQYF
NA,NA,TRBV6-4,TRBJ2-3,TGTGCCAGCAGTCGACTATACACAGATACGCAGTATTTT,CASSRLYTDTQYF
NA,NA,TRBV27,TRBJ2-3,TGTGCCAGCAGCTATAGGGGGGGCACGCAGTATTTT,CASSYRGGTQYF
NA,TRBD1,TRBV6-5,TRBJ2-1,TGTGCCAGCAGTATCACAGGGGGCACTGGCAATGAGCAGTTCTTC,CASSITGGTGNEQFF
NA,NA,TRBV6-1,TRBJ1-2,TGTGCCAGCAGGGGACCATCTAACTATGGCTACACCTTC,CASRGPSNYGYTF
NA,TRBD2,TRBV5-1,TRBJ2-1,TGCGCCAGCAGCTTTTCTAGCGGGGGGGCCAGAGATGAGCAGTTCTTC,CASSFSSGGARDEQFF
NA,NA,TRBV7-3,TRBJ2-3,TGTGCCAGCAGCTTACAGGGCACAGATACGCAGTATTTT,CASSLQGTDTQYF
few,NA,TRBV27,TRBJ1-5,TGTGCCAGCAGTTTATTAGGGGACGGCAATCAGCCCCAGCATTTT,CASSLLGDGNQPQHF
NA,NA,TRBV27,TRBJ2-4,TGTGCCAGCAGTTTAAAGGTGCCTAGCTTGCAGCATCAGTACTTC,CASSLKVPSLQHQYF
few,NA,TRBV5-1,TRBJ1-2,TGCGCCAGCAGCTTAACAGGGTTGGATGGCTACACCTTC,CASSLTGLDGYTF
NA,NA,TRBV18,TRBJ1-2,TGTGCCAGCTCACCACCAGCCGGGGGGTATGGCTACACCTTC,CASSPPAGGYGYTF
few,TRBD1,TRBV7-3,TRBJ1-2,TGTGCCAGCAGCTCGGGACAGAACTATGGCTACACCTTC,CASSSGQNYGYTF
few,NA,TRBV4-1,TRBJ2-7,TGCGCCAGCAGCCCGGCGCCGACAGCGACCTACGAGCAGTACTTC,CASSPAPTATYEQYF
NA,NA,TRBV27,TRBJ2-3,TGTGCCAGCAGTGGTACAGCGACTAGCACAGATACGCAGTATTTT,CASSGTATSTDTQYF
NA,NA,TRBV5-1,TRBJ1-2,TGCGCCAGCAGCTTGGAGGGGGTAGCTAACTATGGCTACACCTTC,CASSLEGVANYGYTF
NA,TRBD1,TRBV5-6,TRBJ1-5,TGTGCCAGCAGCCTGGGACAGGGGGTTGATCAGCCCCAGCATTTT,CASSLGQGVDQPQHF
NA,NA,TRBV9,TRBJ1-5,TGTGCCAGCAGCGTAACAGGGTTAATCAATCAGCCCCAGCATTTT,CASSVTGLINQPQHF
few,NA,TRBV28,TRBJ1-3,TGTGCCAGCAGTTCAATCCGCTCTGGAAACACCATATATTTT,CASSSIRSGNTIYF
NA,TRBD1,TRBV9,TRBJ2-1,TGTGCCAGCAGCGTCGACAGGGGTGTCTACAATGAGCAGTTCTTC,CASSVDRGVYNEQFF
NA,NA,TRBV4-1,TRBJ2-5,TGCGCCAGCAGCCCGCAGGACCAGCAACCGCGAGAGACCCAGTACTTC,CASSPQDQQPRETQYF
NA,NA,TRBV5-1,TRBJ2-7,TGCGCCAGCAGCTTGGATCTGGGCGACGAGCAGTACTTC,CASSLDLGDEQYF
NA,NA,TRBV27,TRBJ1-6,TGTGCCAGCAGTCCCATGGCCGGAGGGTATTCACCCCTCCACTTT,CASSPMAGGYSPLHF
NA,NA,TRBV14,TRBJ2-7,TGTGCCAGCAGCCCTGGGTATTACGTGGAGCAGTACTTC,CASSPGYYVEQYF
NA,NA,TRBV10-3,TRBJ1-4,TGTGCCATCAGTGAGTCCCTGGCGGGGGGTGAAAAACTGTTTTTT,CAISESLAGGEKLFF
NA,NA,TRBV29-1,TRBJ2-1,TGCAGCGTCCGTGGACAGAGCTACAATGAGCAGTTCTTC,CSVRGQSYNEQFF
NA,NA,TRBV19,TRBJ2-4,TGTGCCAGTAGTCCCCGACTTCAAGCCAAAAACATTCAGTACTTC,CASSPRLQAKNIQYF
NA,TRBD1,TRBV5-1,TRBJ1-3,TGCGCCAGCAGCTTGGTCGGACAGGGATATGGAAACACCATATATTTT,CASSLVGQGYGNTIYF
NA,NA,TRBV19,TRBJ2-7,TGTGCCAGTAGTCGGTCCGATAACAGGGCCCCTTGGGCCTACGAGCAGTACTTC,CASSRSDNRAPWAYEQYF
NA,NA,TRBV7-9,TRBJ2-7,TGTGCCAGCAGCTTGGGGGCAGGGAGGTACTTC,CASSLGAGRYF